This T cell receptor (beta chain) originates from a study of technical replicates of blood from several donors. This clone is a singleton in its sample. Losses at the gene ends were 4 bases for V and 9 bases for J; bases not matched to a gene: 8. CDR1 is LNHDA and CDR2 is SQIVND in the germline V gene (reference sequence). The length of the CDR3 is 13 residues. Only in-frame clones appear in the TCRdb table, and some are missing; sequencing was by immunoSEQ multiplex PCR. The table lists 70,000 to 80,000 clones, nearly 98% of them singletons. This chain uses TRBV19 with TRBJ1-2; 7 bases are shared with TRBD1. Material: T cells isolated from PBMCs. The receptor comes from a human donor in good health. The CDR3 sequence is CASSTSTGSRYTF. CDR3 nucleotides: TGTGCCAGTAGTACCTCGACAGGGTCTCGCTACACCTTC.